This T cell receptor beta chain was captured in a study of shared clonotypes between healthy human individuals. Some clones are missing from TCRdb's copy, which holds only in-frame ones; the method was immunoSEQ multiplex PCR. This sample has roughly 2.1 million clones; approximately 94% occur once, and the top ten carry 1.5% to 2%. Naive CD8 cells lacked CD45RO and underwent positive selection for CCR7, leaving out terminally differentiated effector memory CD45RA+ cells. Germline CDR1 reads MNHEY; CDR2 reads SMNVEV (reference sequence). The CDR3 runs to 13 residues. Trimming took off 5 bases at V and 6 bases at J, with 13 bases between the two ends.

What was sequenced was naive CD8+ T cells from PBMCs. V gene TRBV27 combines with J gene TRBJ1-2; D remains ambiguous. This TCR came from a man aged 18 to 30 in good health. Some clones in this sample may be carry-over from other donors' samples. CDR3 DNA: TGTGCCAGCAGTCTTACCCGGGCCCATGGCTACACCTTC. Amino acid sequence: CASSLTRAHGYTF.